The sequence of this T cell receptor (beta chain) was determined in a study of T cells in localized non-small cell lung cancer. General study results and limits: Higher T cell density in the blood was associated with longer overall survival, whereas higher adjacent-lung clonality associated with shorter survival.

This CDR3 contains 11 residues. V shed 8 bases, J shed 9 bases, and the junction held 4 bases outside the gene matches. Assay: immunoSEQ multiplex PCR; the TCRdb copy retains only in-frame clones and omits some. The data contain about 1,800 clones, 24% of them singletons. Turning to this clone: Its antigen is still unknown.

This clonotype was sampled from a male donor aged 60 or over with stage II squamous cell lung carcinoma. The chain carries TRBV6-7 and TRBJ2-3; TRBD2 agrees at 8 bases. TRBV6-7 is an ORF, and what it does is uncertain. The sequences come from normal lung tissue next to the tumor, collected before any cancer treatment. The CDR3 nucleotides are TGTGCCAGCTCCCGGGGGGGAACGCAGTATTTT. Residues: CASSRGGTQYF.